Each of the 23 T cell receptor beta chains below was sequenced from the same sample in a study of high-grade serous ovarian cancer treatment subgroups. The tumor samples were collected prior to definitive surgery or chemotherapy. Produced via immunoSEQ multiplex PCR; TCRdb's table is partial and in-frame only. The sample lists roughly 9,000 clones, approximately 86% seen once, with roughly 1.8% in the top ten. The source material was tumor tissue. These receptors were taken from a human donor with high-grade serous ovarian cancer.

This clone has only a few counts. V and J are TRBV7-3 and TRBJ2-5; 11 bases match TRBD2. J gave up 6 bases and V 5 bases, and 5 bases lay outside the gene matches. Per the germline V gene, CDR1 is SGHTA and CDR2 is FQGTGA. The CDR3 covers 14 residues. CDR3 region: CASSVGLAEQTQYF. The CDR3 DNA sequence: TGTGCCAGCAGCGTGGGACTAGCGGAACAGACCCAGTACTTC.

This chain uses TRBV7-2 with TRBJ2-3; 10 bases are a match to TRBD2. The junction had 13 bases not matched to a gene; V was cut back by 5 bases and J by 8 bases. Germline V lookup: CDR1 SGHTA, CDR2 FQGNSA. CDR3 size: 16 residues. The CDR3 loop reads CASSTTLAGTRGTQYF. CDR3 in DNA: TGTGCCAGCAGCACGACACTAGCGGGGACCCGGGGTACGCAGTATTTT.

The gene calls are TRBV5-5 and TRBJ2-7, with TRBD1 matching 7 bases. Germline V gene data show CDR1 as SGHKS and CDR2 as YYEKEE (reference sequence). V gave up 0 bases and J gave up 1 base; unmatched junction bases: 1. This CDR3 is 14 amino acids long. The CDR3 sequence: CASSLAGGSYEQYF. The CDR3 DNA reads as TGTGCCAGCAGCTTGGCAGGGGGATCCTACGAGCAGTACTTC.

This rearrangement joins TRBV7-8 to TRBJ2-2; D might be TRBD1 (6 bases). Germline V CDR1 and CDR2: SGHVS, FQNEAQ. Trimming removed 3 bases at V and 3 bases at J, with 11 bases between. This CDR3 is 15 amino acids long. The CDR3 sequence: CASSFSGADTGELFF. CDR3 DNA sequence: TGTGCCAGCAGCTTTTCAGGGGCGGACACCGGGGAGCTGTTTTTT.

A single count supports this clone. The CDR3 reads CASTSDRGVIGYTF. The CDR3 coding sequence is TGTGCCAGCACCTCGGACAGGGGGGTCATCGGCTACACCTTC. The chain uses TRBV21-1 and TRBJ1-2; TRBD1, the D gene given by the table, was not confirmed from the DNA. TRBV21-1 constitutes a pseudogene. The CDR3 extends over 14 amino acids.

V and J are TRBV19 and TRBJ1-6; the match to TRBD1 covers 7 bases. CDR1 and CDR2 (germline): LNHDA, SQIVND (reference sequence). With V trimmed by 6 bases and J by 6 bases, 5 bases remained unmatched. The CDR3 runs 14 residues. The CDR3, as DNA: TGTGCCAGTAGAACCGGGACAGCTAATTCACCCCTCCACTTT. As protein: CASRTGTANSPLHF.

The CDR3 bases are TGTGCCAGTAGTACATGGACAGGGCCTTACCAAGAGACCCAGTACTTC. Translated, it gives CASSTWTGPYQETQYF. The rearrangement links TRBV19 to TRBJ2-5, with 8 bases lining up with TRBD1. Trimming at V came to 4 bases and at J to 0 bases, leaving 7 bases not matched to a gene. Germline V gives CDR1 LNHDA, CDR2 SQIVND (reference sequence). The CDR3 is made up of 16 amino acids.

This sequence joins TRBV5-1 and TRBJ2-5; perhaps TRBD1 as D (6 bases). Germline V gene lookup returns CDR1 SGHRS and CDR2 YFSETQ. Between the trimmed V and J ends, which lost 4 bases and 2 bases, there was a span of 15 bases. This CDR3 is built from 15 residues. DNA for the CDR3: TGCGCCAGCAGCCTTGGGGGCACAGGACAAGAGACCCAGTACTTC. This gives the protein CASSLGGTGQETQYF. Variable domain in full (rest from reference TRBV5-1 and TRBJ2-5): KAGVTQTPRYLIKTRGQQVTLSCSPISGHRSVSWYQQTPGQGLQFLFEYFSETQRNKGNFPGRFSGRQFSNSRSEMNVSTLELGDSALYLCASSLGGTGQETQYFGPGTRLLVL.

This clone was detected once. This chain connects TRBV15 to TRBJ2-2; the D gene is possibly TRBD1 (6 bases). The CDR3 covers 14 residues. Looked up from germline, CDR1 is LNHNV and CDR2 is YYDKDF (reference sequence). Between the trimmed V and J ends, which lost 3 bases and 1 base, there was a span of 6 bases. The CDR3 sequence: CATSRTGNTGELFF. CDR3 nucleotide sequence: TGTGCCACCAGCAGGACAGGGAACACCGGGGAGCTGTTTTTT.

This clone was detected once. V is TRBV7-2 and J is TRBJ2-7; D might be TRBD1 or TRBD2, each matching 6 bases. V dropped 4 bases and J dropped 2 bases, with 12 bases sitting between them. The CDR3 totals 14 residues. Germline V CDR1 and CDR2: SGHTA, FQGNSA. CDR3 in amino acids: CASSSRDTTYEQYF. Written as DNA, the CDR3 is TGTGCCAGCAGCTCGCGGGACACAACCTACGAGCAGTACTTC.

V and J are TRBV29-1 and TRBJ2-3; D gene uncertain. The CDR3 length is 12 residues. Trimming pared 4 bases from V and 5 bases from J, leaving 10 bases between. CDR1 SQVTM and CDR2 ANQGSEA come from the germline V gene. CDR3 sequence reads: CSVVARRDTQYF. In nucleotides, the CDR3 is TGCAGCGTTGTGGCCCGGAGAGATACGCAGTATTTT.

CDR3 in DNA: TGTGCCAGCAGCTCCCGGACAGGGAGCTCCTACAATGAGCAGTTCTTC. Residues: CASSSRTGSSYNEQFF. The chain employs TRBV7-3 and TRBJ2-1; 8 bases line up with TRBD1. Losses at the gene ends were 4 bases for V and 0 bases for J; bases not matched to a gene: 5. The CDR3 totals 16 residues. The germline V gene encodes CDR1 SGHTA and CDR2 FQGTGA. Filled out from reference TRBV7-3 and TRBJ2-1, the complete variable domain reads GAGVSQTPSNKVTEKGKYVELRCDPISGHTALYWYRQSLGQGPEFLIYFQGTGAADDSGLPNDRFFAVRPEGSVSTLKIQRTERGDSAVYLCASSSRTGSSYNEQFFGPGTRLTVL.

The rearrangement joins TRBV27 to TRBJ2-3; 10 nucleotides match TRBD2. The CDR3 has 16 residues. The germline V gene encodes CDR1 MNHEY and CDR2 SMNVEV (reference sequence). V was clipped by 7 bases and J by 6 bases; unmatched bases: 13. CDR3 coding DNA: TGTGCCAGCATCCAACTCGGGACTAGCGACAGGGATACGCAGTATTTT. It specifies CASIQLGTSDRDTQYF.

The count of this clone is one. The chain combines TRBV11-2 with TRBJ1-1; D possibly corresponds to TRBD1 (6 bases). Germline-derived CDR1 and CDR2 are SGHAT and FQNNGV. The CDR3 is 14 amino acids. The V end was cut by 5 bases, the J end by 5 bases, with 15 bases between. The CDR3 reads CASSLEGGITEAFF. DNA of the CDR3: TGTGCCAGCAGCCTGGAGGGGGGAATAACTGAAGCTTTCTTT. Based on the CDR3 plus reference TRBV11-2 and TRBJ1-1, the full variable domain is EAGVAQSPRYKIIEKRQSVAFWCNPISGHATLYWYQQILGQGPKLLIQFQNNGVVDDSQLPKDRFSAERLKGVDSTLKIQPAKLEDSAVYLCASSLEGGITEAFFGQGTRLTVV.

The V call is TRBV5-8, the J call TRBJ2-1, with D perhaps TRBD2 (6 bases). The CDR3 is 15 residues long. Germline V gene sequence: CDR1 SGHTS, CDR2 YDEGEE. The ends were cut back, 4 bases at V and 3 bases at J, with 14 bases in the middle. The CDR3 DNA is TGTGCCAGCAGCCCGGGGTCGGGACTCTACAATGAGCAGTTCTTC. Residues: CASSPGSGLYNEQFF.

CDR3 amino acids: CASSKSGTEETQYF. The CDR3 nucleotides are TGTGCCAGCAGCAAATCCGGGACCGAAGAGACCCAGTACTTC. The chain combines TRBV7-7 with TRBJ2-5; TRBD1 or TRBD2 may be the D gene (5 bases each). The CDR3 contains 14 residues. V lost 5 bases to trimming and J lost 3 bases, with 13 bases between them. Looked up from germline, CDR1 is SSHAT and CDR2 is FNYEAQ (reference sequence).

This clone showed up just once. This chain connects TRBV5-1 to TRBJ2-2; D gene ambiguous. Germline CDR1 SGHRS, CDR2 YFSETQ. V dropped 0 bases and J dropped 12 bases, with 15 bases sitting between them. There are 14 residues in the CDR3. This CDR3 reads CASSLEQKPWKLFF. CDR3 nucleotide sequence: TGCGCCAGCAGCTTGGAACAAAAACCCTGGAAGCTGTTTTTT.

This chain uses TRBV9 with TRBJ2-3; D perhaps matches TRBD2 (6 bases). The V gene lost 0 bases and the J gene lost 4 bases, with 12 bases spanning the gap. Germline CDR1 reads SGDLS; CDR2 reads YYNGEE. The CDR3 has 15 residues. The CDR3 sequence: CASSVAGGVPDTQYF. The CDR3 region has the DNA TGTGCCAGCAGCGTAGCTGGCGGGGTTCCAGATACGCAGTATTTT.

The count of this clone is one. The rearrangement uses TRBV7-8 and TRBJ2-5, with 7 bases aligning to TRBD2. Germline CDR1 reads SGHVS; CDR2 reads FQNEAQ. V gave up 5 bases and J gave up 0 bases; unmatched junction bases: 9. The CDR3 consists of 16 residues. CDR3 region: CASSPGLAAYQETQYF. For the CDR3, the DNA is TGTGCCAGCAGCCCCGGGCTAGCGGCGTACCAAGAGACCCAGTACTTC.

This rearrangement joins TRBV5-1 to TRBJ2-5; perhaps TRBD1 as D (5 bases). The end of the DNA fits TRBJ2-7 better, so the J call may be wrong. CDR1 and CDR2 from the germline V gene are SGHRS and YFSETQ. The CDR3 runs 13 residues. The CDR3 region is CASSPRDPLEQYF. The CDR3 nucleotides read TGCGCCAGCAGCCCCAGGGATCCCCTCGAGCAGTACTTC.

The rearrangement links TRBV7-2 to TRBJ2-7, with 10 bases matching TRBD1. The CDR3 sequence is 15 residues long. Germline V gives CDR1 SGHTA, CDR2 FQGNSA. V trimming: 4 bases; J trimming: 3 bases; junction bases outside the gene matches: 6. The CDR3 DNA sequence: TGTGCCAGCAGCTCGATGACAGGGGGCATCTACGAGCAGTACTTC. Its translation: CASSSMTGGIYEQYF.

This clone is a singleton in its sample. The chain combines TRBV28 with TRBJ2-1, with D possibly called TRBD1 or TRBD2 (5 bases each). Looked up from germline, CDR1 is MDHEN and CDR2 is SYDVKM. The ends were cut back, 5 bases at V and 9 bases at J, with 20 bases in the middle. The CDR3 has 15 amino acids. The CDR3 here is CASSGGRAALSEQFF. The DNA of the CDR3 is TGTGCCAGCAGTGGGGGTAGGGCCGCTCTGAGTGAGCAGTTCTTC. The full variable domain, with the rest looked up from reference TRBV28 and TRBJ2-1, is DVKVTQSSRYLVKRTGEKVFLECVQDMDHENMFWYRQDPGLGLRLIYFSYDVKMKEKGDIPEGYSVSREKKERFSLILESASTNQTSMYLCASSGGRAALSEQFFGPGTRLTVL.

The rearrangement joins TRBV13 to TRBJ2-5, with D unresolved. CDR1 PRHDT and CDR2 FYEKMQ come from the germline V gene (reference sequence). The CDR3 contains 15 residues. The V end lost 0 bases, the J end lost 4 bases, and 12 bases lay between the germline ends. The CDR3: CASSLGFKGGETQYF. DNA for the CDR3: TGTGCCAGCAGCTTAGGATTTAAAGGCGGAGAGACCCAGTACTTC.